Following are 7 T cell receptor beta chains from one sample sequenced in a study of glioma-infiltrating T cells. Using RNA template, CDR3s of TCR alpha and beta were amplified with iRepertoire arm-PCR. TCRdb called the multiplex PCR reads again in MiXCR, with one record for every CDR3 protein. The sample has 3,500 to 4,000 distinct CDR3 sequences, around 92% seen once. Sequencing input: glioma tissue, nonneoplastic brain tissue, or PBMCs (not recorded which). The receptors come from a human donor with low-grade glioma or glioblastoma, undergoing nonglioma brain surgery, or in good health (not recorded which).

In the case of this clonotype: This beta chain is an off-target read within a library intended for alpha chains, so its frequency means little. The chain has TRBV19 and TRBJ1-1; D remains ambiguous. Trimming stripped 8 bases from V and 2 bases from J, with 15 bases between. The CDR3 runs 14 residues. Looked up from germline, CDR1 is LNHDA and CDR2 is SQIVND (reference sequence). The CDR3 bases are TGTGCCAGTGTCGAAAAGCGGAGTAACACTGAAGCTTTCTTT. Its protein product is CASVEKRSNTEAFF.

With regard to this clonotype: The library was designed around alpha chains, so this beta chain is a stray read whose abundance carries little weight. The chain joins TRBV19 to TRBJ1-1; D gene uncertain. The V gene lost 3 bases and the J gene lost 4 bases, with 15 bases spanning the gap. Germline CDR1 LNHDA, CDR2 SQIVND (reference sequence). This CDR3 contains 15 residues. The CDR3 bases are TGTGCCAGTAGTATGTCGGTGCGGGGAGGCACTGAAGCTTTCTTT. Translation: CASSMSVRGGTEAFF. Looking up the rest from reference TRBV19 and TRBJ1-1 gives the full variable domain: DGGITQSPKYLFRKEGQNVTLSCEQNLNHDAMYWYRQDPGQGLRLIYYSQIVNDFQKGDIAEGYSVSREKKESFPLTVTSAQKNPTAFYLCASSMSVRGGTEAFFGQGTRLTVV.

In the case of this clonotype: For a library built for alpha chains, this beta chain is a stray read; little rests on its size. CDR3 DNA: TGTGCCAGCAGCCCCAGACAGCTATACAATGAGCAGTTCTTC. Protein: CASSPRQLYNEQFF. This rearrangement joins TRBV25-1 to TRBJ2-1; perhaps TRBD1 as D (5 bases). Germline V gene data show CDR1 as MGHDK and CDR2 as SYGVNS. CDR3 length: 14 residues. V lost 6 bases and J lost 4, with 13 bases in between.

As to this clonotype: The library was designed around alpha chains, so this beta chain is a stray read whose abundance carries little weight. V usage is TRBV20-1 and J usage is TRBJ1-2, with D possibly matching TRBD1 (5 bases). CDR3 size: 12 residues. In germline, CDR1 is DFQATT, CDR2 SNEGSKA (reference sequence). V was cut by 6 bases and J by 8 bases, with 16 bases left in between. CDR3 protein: CSAKGGEMGYTF. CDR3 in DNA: TGCAGTGCCAAGGGAGGGGAAATGGGCTACACCTTC.

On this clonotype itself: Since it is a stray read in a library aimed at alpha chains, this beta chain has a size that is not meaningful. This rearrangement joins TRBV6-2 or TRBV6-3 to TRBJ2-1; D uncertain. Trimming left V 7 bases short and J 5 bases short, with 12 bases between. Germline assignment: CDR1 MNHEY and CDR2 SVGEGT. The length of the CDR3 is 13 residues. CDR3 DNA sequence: TGTGCCAGCAACGACCCCGCCAACAATGAGCAGTTCTTC. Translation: CASNDPANNEQFF.

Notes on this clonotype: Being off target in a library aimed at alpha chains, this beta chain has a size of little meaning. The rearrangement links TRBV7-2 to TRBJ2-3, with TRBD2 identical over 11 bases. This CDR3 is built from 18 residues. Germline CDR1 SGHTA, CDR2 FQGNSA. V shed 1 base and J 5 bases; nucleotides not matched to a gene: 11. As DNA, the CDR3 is TGTGCCAGCAGCTTAGTAGGCGTAGCGGGGGGGCACATAGATACGCAGTATTTT. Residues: CASSLVGVAGGHIDTQYF.

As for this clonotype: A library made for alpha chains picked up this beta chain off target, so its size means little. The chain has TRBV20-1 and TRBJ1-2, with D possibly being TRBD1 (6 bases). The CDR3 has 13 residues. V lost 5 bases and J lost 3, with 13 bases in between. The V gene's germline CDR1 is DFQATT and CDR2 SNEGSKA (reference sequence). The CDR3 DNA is TGCAGTGCTGAGGACAGATCACACTATGGCTACACCTTC. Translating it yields CSAEDRSHYGYTF.